This entry concerns a single T cell receptor beta chain. What it binds is unknown. Constant-segment primers served in 5'RACE that generated TCR alpha and TCR beta cDNA libraries bearing sample barcodes and UMIs. TCRdb used MiXCR to reprocess the 5' RACE reads, holding one entry per CDR3 protein. The repertoire holds approximately 300,000 distinct CDR3 sequences, roughly 15% seen once, with about a fifth in the top ten. The data belong to a study of T-cell memory formation after mild COVID-19. Study-wide context: Each donor largely had its own TCR clusters. Whole-study results and caveats: Some clones that responded were present in memory (sampled pre-infection), which suggests cross-reactive memory joined. CD4+ contracting clones were found mainly in CM and EM, and CD8+ ones in EMRA.

The CDR3 extends over 16 amino acids. The junction had 11 bases not matched to a gene; V was cut back by 2 bases and J by 5 bases. Per germline, CDR1 SGHRS and CDR2 YFSETQ. This chain uses TRBV5-1 with TRBJ1-1, with TRBD1 matching 8 bases. The origin of this receptor is a young man who had mild COVID-19 (a few samples of this study predate the infection). Cell type and time point are not known. Sequencing was done on a sample of PBMCs or a T cell subset sorted from them (not recorded which). The DNA for the CDR3 is TGCGCCAGCAGCTTTTCTTCAGGGGGCATGAGGACTGAAGCTTTCTTT. Amino acids: CASSFSSGGMRTEAFF.